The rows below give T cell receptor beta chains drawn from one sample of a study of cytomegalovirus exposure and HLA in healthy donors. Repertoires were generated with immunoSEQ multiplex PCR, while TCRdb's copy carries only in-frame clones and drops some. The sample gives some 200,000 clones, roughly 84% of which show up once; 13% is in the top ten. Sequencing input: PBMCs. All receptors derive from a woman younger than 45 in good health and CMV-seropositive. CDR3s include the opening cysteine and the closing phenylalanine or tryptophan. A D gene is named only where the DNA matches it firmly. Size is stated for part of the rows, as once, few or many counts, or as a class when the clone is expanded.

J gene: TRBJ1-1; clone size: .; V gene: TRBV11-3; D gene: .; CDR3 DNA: TGTGCCAGCAGCCTAGCACGGGACACTGAAGCTTTCTTT; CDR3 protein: CASSLARDTEAFF
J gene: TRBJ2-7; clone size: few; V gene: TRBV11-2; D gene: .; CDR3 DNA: TGTGCCAGCACCTACTCGGGGGAGCAGTACTTC; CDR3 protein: CASTYSGEQYF
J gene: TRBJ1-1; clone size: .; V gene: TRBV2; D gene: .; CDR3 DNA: TGTGCCAGCAACCAGGGGAAAACTGAAGCTTTCTTT; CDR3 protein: CASNQGKTEAFF
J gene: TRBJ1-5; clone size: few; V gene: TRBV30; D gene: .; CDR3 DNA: TGTGCCTGGGACAGCGGGTTAGGCAGCAATCAGCCCCAGCATTTT; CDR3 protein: CAWDSGLGSNQPQHF
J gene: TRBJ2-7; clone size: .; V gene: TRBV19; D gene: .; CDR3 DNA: TGTGCCAGTAGTTTCCGAGTCTCCTACGAGCAGTACTTC; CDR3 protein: CASSFRVSYEQYF
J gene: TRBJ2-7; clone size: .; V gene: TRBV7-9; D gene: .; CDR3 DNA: TGTGCCAGCAGCTTTTCCGGGACATTCTACGAGCAGTACTTC; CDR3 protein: CASSFSGTFYEQYF
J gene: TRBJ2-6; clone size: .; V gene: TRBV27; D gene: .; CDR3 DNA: TGTGCCAGCAGTTCCGGCTCTGGGGCCAACGTCCTGACTTTC; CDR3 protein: CASSSGSGANVLTF
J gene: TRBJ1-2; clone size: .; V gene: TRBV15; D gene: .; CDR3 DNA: TGTGCCACCAGCAGACCCCAAAGCGGGTTCTATGGCTACACCTTC; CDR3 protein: CATSRPQSGFYGYTF
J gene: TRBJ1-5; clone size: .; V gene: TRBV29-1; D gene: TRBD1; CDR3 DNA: TGCAGCGTTCAGACCGGGACAGGAAATCAGCCCCAGCATTTT; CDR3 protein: CSVQTGTGNQPQHF
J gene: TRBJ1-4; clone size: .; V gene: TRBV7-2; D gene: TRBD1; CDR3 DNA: TGTGCCAGCGGGACAGGGTCCGGGTCGGAAAAACTGTTTTTT; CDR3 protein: CASGTGSGSEKLFF
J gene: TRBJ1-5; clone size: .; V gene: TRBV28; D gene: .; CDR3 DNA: TGTGCCAGCAGTGAACCGCCAACAGGGAATCAGCCCCAGCATTTT; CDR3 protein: CASSEPPTGNQPQHF
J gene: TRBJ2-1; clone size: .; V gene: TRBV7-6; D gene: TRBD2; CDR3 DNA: TGTGCCAGCAGCTTGGTTGGCGGGAGTTTCAATGAGCAGTTCTTC; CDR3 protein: CASSLVGGSFNEQFF
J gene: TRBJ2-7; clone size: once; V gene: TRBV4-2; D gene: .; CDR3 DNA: TGTGCCAGCAGCCAAGATGGCAAGGAGACCTACGAGCAGTACTTC; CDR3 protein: CASSQDGKETYEQYF
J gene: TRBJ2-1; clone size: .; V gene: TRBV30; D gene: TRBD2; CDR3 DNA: TGTGCCTGGAGCGGACTAGCGTTAAGCTCCTACAATGAGCAGTTCTTC; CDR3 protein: CAWSGLALSSYNEQFF
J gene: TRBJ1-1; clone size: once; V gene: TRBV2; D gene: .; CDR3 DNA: TGTGCCAGCAGGAGGGAAGGGAACACTGAAGCTTTCTTT; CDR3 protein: CASRREGNTEAFF
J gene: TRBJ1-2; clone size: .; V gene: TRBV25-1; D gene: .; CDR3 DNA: TGTGCCAGCAGTGAACCCGGGCGGGGAGATGGCTACACCTTC; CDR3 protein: CASSEPGRGDGYTF
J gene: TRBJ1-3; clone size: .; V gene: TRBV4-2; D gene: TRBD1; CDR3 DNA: TGTGCCAGCAGCCAGGGGCAGGGGGCTTATGGAAACACCATATATTTT; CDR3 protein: CASSQGQGAYGNTIYF
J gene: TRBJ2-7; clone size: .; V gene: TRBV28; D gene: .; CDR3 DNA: TGTGCCACTGGGCGCCCCTCCTACGAGCAGTACTTC; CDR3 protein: CATGRPSYEQYF
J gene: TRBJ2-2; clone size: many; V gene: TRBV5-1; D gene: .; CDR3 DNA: TGCGCCAGCAGCCGGAACACCGGGGAGCTGTTTTTT; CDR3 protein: CASSRNTGELFF
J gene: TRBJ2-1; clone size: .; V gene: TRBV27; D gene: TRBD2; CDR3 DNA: TGTGCCAGCAGCCCTAGCGGCGACCTCTACAATGAGCAGTTCTTC; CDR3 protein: CASSPSGDLYNEQFF
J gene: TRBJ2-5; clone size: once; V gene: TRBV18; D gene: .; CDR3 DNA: TGTGCCAGCTCACCAGGCAGCCAAGAGACCCAGTACTTC; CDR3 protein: CASSPGSQETQYF
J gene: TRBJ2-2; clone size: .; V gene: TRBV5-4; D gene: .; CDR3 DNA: TGTGCCAGCAGAGTTGAGTCGGTCGGGGAGCTGTTTTTT; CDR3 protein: CASRVESVGELFF